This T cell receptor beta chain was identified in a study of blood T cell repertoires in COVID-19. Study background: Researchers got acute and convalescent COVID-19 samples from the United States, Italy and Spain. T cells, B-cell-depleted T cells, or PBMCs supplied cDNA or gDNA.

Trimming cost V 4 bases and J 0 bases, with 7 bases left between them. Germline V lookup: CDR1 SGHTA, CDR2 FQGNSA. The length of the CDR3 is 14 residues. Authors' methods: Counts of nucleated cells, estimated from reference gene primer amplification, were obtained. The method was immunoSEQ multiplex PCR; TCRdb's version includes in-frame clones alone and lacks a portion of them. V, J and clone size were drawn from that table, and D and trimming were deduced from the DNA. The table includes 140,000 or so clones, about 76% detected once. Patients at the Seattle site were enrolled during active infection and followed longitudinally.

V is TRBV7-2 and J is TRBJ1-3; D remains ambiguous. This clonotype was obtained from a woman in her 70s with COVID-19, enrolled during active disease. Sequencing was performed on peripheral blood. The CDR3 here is CASSSTVSGNTIYF. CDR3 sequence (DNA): TGTGCCAGCAGCTCCACGGTCTCTGGAAACACCATATATTTT.